The 27 T cell receptor beta chains below come from one sample, sequenced in a study of shared clonotypes between healthy human individuals. Produced via immunoSEQ multiplex PCR; TCRdb's table is partial and in-frame only. The sample includes 450,000 to 500,000 clones, 70% to 85% of them seen just once. The source material was PBMCs. These receptors were taken from a woman in her thirties or forties in good health. Some clones in this sample may be carry-over from other donors' samples.

J is TRBJ1-3 and V is TRBV27; TRBD1 agrees at 7 bases. The V gene end was trimmed by 8 bases and the J gene end by 4 bases; junction bases not matched to a gene: 2. This CDR3 has 12 residues. Germline V gene sequence: CDR1 MNHEY, CDR2 SMNVEV (reference sequence). CDR3 in DNA: TGTGCCAGCGGGACAGCAGGAAACACCATATATTTT. The encoded protein is CASGTAGNTIYF.

The rearrangement links TRBV29-1 to TRBJ2-7, with 10 bases identical to TRBD2. The ends lost 4 bases at V and 11 bases at J; junction bases unmatched: 17. Germline V gives CDR1 SQVTM, CDR2 ANQGSEA. The CDR3 sequence is 15 residues long. CDR3 loop: CSVVFGSAPGTSEYF. The CDR3 coding sequence is TGCAGCGTTGTATTTGGATCGGCCCCCGGGACTAGCGAGTACTTC.

The genes are TRBV29-1 and TRBJ2-1; 7 bases align to TRBD1. The CDR3 has 14 amino acids. J lost 0 bases, V lost 5 bases, and 4 bases had no gene match. From germline, CDR1 is SQVTM and CDR2 ANQGSEA. Written as DNA, the CDR3 is TGCAGCGTTACCCGGACAGGCTCCTACAATGAGCAGTTCTTC. The encoded protein is CSVTRTGSYNEQFF.

The CDR3 region has the DNA TGTGCCAGCAGCTTGTTTGGTGGTAGCGGGGCCCAAGAGACCCAGTACTTC. Protein sequence: CASSLFGGSGAQETQYF. This chain links TRBV11-2 with TRBJ2-5; the match to TRBD2 covers 8 bases. The CDR3 has 17 amino acids. The V gene end was trimmed by 3 bases and the J gene end by 1 base; junction bases not matched to a gene: 10. CDR1 SGHAT and CDR2 FQNNGV come from the germline V gene.

The chain has TRBV30 and TRBJ2-3, with 8 bases matching TRBD2. Trimming removed 6 bases from V and 2 bases from J; junction bases left unmatched: 4. Germline V gene sequence: CDR1 GTSNPN, CDR2 SVGIG (reference sequence). There are 13 residues in the CDR3. CDR3 nucleotides: TGTGCCTGCTCACTAGCGGACACAGATACGCAGTATTTT. This sequence encodes CACSLADTDTQYF.

By proportion, this clone is medium-sized. Other DNA sequences in the sample encode the same CDR3. The chain couples TRBV6-5 to TRBJ2-2, with TRBD1 identical over 7 bases. The J segment lost 6 bases and the V segment lost 6 bases, leaving 4 bases of the junction unmatched. Germline V CDR1 and CDR2: MNHEY, SVGAGI. The CDR3 is made up of 13 amino acids. The CDR3 DNA follows: TGTGCCAGCAGCACAGGGGACGCCGGGGAGCTGTTTTTT. Translation gives CASSTGDAGELFF.

CDR3 loop: CASSSTGELFF. CDR3 DNA: TGTGCCAGCAGCTCAACCGGGGAGCTGTTTTTT. The chain couples TRBV6-5 to TRBJ2-2; D remains unclear. Germline CDR1 is MNHEY and CDR2 is SVGAGI. V shed 6 bases and J shed 5 bases, with 4 bases lying between them. The CDR3 runs to 11 residues.

V usage is TRBV10-2 and J usage is TRBJ2-7; 9 bases line up with TRBD1. This CDR3 spans 14 amino acids. Germline values: CDR1 WSHSY, CDR2 SAAADI. V lost 7 bases and J lost 2; bases outside the gene matches: 6. The CDR3 bases are TGCGCCAGCACCGAGGACAGGGGTCCCTACGAGCAGTACTTC. This codes for CASTEDRGPYEQYF.

V and J are TRBV4-2 and TRBJ1-2; no definite D call. CDR1 is LGHNA and CDR2 is YNFKEQ in the germline V gene. This CDR3 spans 17 amino acids. Trimming cost V 0 bases and J 1 base, with 15 bases left between them. The CDR3 nucleotides are TGTGCCAGCAGCCAAGATACCCCCCGGCAGATTAACTATGGCTACACCTTC. Residues: CASSQDTPRQINYGYTF.

The chain joins TRBV7-9 to TRBJ2-1, with D perhaps matching TRBD1 or TRBD2 (5 bases each). The V end lost 5 bases, the J end lost 0 bases, and 17 bases lay between the germline ends. The CDR3 has 17 amino acids. Germline V CDR1 and CDR2: SEHNR, FQNEAQ (reference sequence). CDR3 sequence: CASSPIREGLSYNEQFF. In DNA, the CDR3 is TGTGCCAGCAGCCCCATTCGCGAGGGGCTCTCCTACAATGAGCAGTTCTTC.

The chain links TRBV5-1 to TRBJ2-3; TRBD2 matches at 14 bases. The CDR3 loop spans 16 amino acids. V gave up 4 bases and J gave up 6 bases; unmatched junction bases: 7. Germline V gives CDR1 SGHRS, CDR2 YFSETQ. The CDR3 loop is CASSRRGLAGADTQYF. DNA of the CDR3: TGCGCCAGCAGCAGACGGGGACTAGCGGGAGCGGATACGCAGTATTTT.

The chain couples TRBV28 to TRBJ1-6; D remains ambiguous. V shed 6 bases and J shed 8 bases, with 11 bases lying between them. The length of the CDR3 is 13 residues. Germline assignment: CDR1 MDHEN and CDR2 SYDVKM. The CDR3 spells CASRDIWYSPLHF. CDR3 sequence (DNA): TGTGCCAGCAGGGATATTTGGTATTCACCCCTCCACTTT. Based on the CDR3 plus reference TRBV28 and TRBJ1-6, the full variable domain is DVKVTQSSRYLVKRTGEKVFLECVQDMDHENMFWYRQDPGLGLRLIYFSYDVKMKEKGDIPEGYSVSREKKERFSLILESASTNQTSMYLCASRDIWYSPLHFGNGTRLTVT.

The chain joins TRBV18 to TRBJ2-7, with TRBD2 identical over 10 bases. CDR1 is KGHSH and CDR2 is LQKENI in the germline V gene. Trimming took 3 bases from V and 6 from J; bases not matched to a gene: 8. The CDR3 totals 15 residues. The CDR3 bases are TGTGCCAGCTCACCCGCTAGCGGGAGCTTGGGCGAGCAGTACTTC. It codes for CASSPASGSLGEQYF.

Worth noting for this clone: The same CDR3 is also encoded by other DNA sequences in this sample. This chain connects TRBV28 to TRBJ1-5; D uncertain. Germline CDR1 reads MDHEN; CDR2 reads SYDVKM. V lost 5 bases to trimming and J lost 4 bases, with 3 bases between them. The length of the CDR3 is 11 residues. This chain's CDR3 is CASSQNQPQHF. CDR3 DNA sequence: TGTGCCAGCAGTCAGAATCAGCCCCAGCATTTT. Together with reference TRBV28 and TRBJ1-5, the CDR3 gives the full variable domain: DVKVTQSSRYLVKRTGEKVFLECVQDMDHENMFWYRQDPGLGLRLIYFSYDVKMKEKGDIPEGYSVSREKKERFSLILESASTNQTSMYLCASSQNQPQHFGDGTRLSIL.

This clone was seen at least ten times. This chain uses TRBV2 with TRBJ1-5; D may be TRBD1 (5 bases). The CDR3 covers 15 residues. The V gene's germline CDR1 is SNHLY and CDR2 FYNNEI. V was shortened by 8 bases and J by 1 base, with 15 bases between the two germline ends. The CDR3 reads CASCLRETSNQPQHF. CDR3 DNA sequence: TGTGCCAGCTGTCTCAGGGAGACAAGCAATCAGCCCCAGCATTTT.

The chain uses TRBV19 and TRBJ2-1, with 7 bases identical to TRBD2. Germline V lookup: CDR1 LNHDA, CDR2 SQIVND (reference sequence). The junction had 12 bases not matched to a gene; V was cut back by 7 bases and J by 0 bases. The CDR3 sequence is 17 residues long. The CDR3 sequence: CASMNGRPTSSYNEQFF. Here the CDR3 DNA reads TGTGCCAGTATGAACGGGAGGCCCACGAGCTCCTACAATGAGCAGTTCTTC.

The gene calls are TRBV2 and TRBJ1-5; D perhaps matches TRBD1 (5 bases). In germline, CDR1 is SNHLY, CDR2 FYNNEI. V lost 5 bases, J lost 1 base, and 9 bases lay in between. The length of the CDR3 is 14 residues. The CDR3 DNA reads as TGTGCCAGCAGTCGGGGGGGGAGCAATCAGCCCCAGCATTTT. This translates into CASSRGGSNQPQHF.

This rearrangement joins TRBV7-9 to TRBJ2-1, with 7 bases lining up with TRBD2. There are 14 residues in the CDR3. Germline lookup yields CDR1 SEHNR and CDR2 FQNEAQ (reference sequence). The trim removed 6 bases at V and 4 bases at J, leaving 6 bases unmatched. The CDR3 DNA reads as TGTGCCAGCAGGGCGGGAGTAGCGTACAATGAGCAGTTCTTC. Protein sequence: CASRAGVAYNEQFF. The complete variable domain, with remaining parts taken from reference TRBV7-9 and TRBJ2-1, reads DTGVSQNPRHKITKRGQNVTFRCDPISEHNRLYWYRQTLGQGPEFLTYFQNEAQLEKSRLLSDRFSAERPKGSFSTLEIQRTEQGDSAMYLCASRAGVAYNEQFFGPGTRLTVL.

The chain couples TRBV5-1 to TRBJ2-2; the match to TRBD1 covers 8 bases. Germline V CDR1 and CDR2: SGHRS, YFSETQ. V was clipped by 4 bases and J by 6 bases; unmatched bases: 8. This CDR3 spans 15 amino acids. DNA for the CDR3: TGCGCCAGCAGCAATGGACAGGGTCTTGCCGGGGAGCTGTTTTTT. It encodes CASSNGQGLAGELFF. Full variable domain (outside the CDR3, taken from reference TRBV5-1 and TRBJ2-2): KAGVTQTPRYLIKTRGQQVTLSCSPISGHRSVSWYQQTPGQGLQFLFEYFSETQRNKGNFPGRFSGRQFSNSRSEMNVSTLELGDSALYLCASSNGQGLAGELFFGEGSRLTVL.

J is TRBJ1-1 and V is TRBV29-1; D remains ambiguous. Germline CDR1 reads SQVTM; CDR2 reads ANQGSEA. Trimming stripped 1 base from V and 1 base from J, with 10 bases between. This CDR3 comprises 14 residues. The CDR3 spells CSVEGRLANTEAFF. CDR3 sequence (DNA): TGCAGCGTTGAAGGGAGACTGGCGAACACTGAAGCTTTCTTT.

This rearrangement joins TRBV4-2 to TRBJ2-1; TRBD2 matches 8 bases. The V segment lost 0 bases and the J segment 6 bases; nucleotides outside the gene matches: 7. The CDR3 runs 16 residues. The germline V gene encodes CDR1 LGHNA and CDR2 YNFKEQ. Written as DNA, the CDR3 is TGTGCCAGCAGCCAAGATCGTCTAGCGGGTCCCAATGAGCAGTTCTTC. This sequence encodes CASSQDRLAGPNEQFF.

The J gene is TRBJ2-5, the V gene TRBV7-6; 9 nucleotides align to TRBD1. The junction had 7 bases not matched to a gene; V was cut back by 3 bases and J by 5 bases. Germline assignment: CDR1 SGHVS and CDR2 FNYEAQ. The CDR3 extends over 15 amino acids. In DNA, the CDR3 is TGTGCCAGCAGCTTTACTCACAGGGGGCTGGAGACCCAGTACTTC. Translated, it gives CASSFTHRGLETQYF.

This chain connects TRBV28 to TRBJ2-5; D gene uncertain. The closer fit of TRBJ2-7 to the DNA end suggests the J call may be wrong. Germline V CDR1 and CDR2: MDHEN, SYDVKM. This CDR3 contains 13 residues. DNA for the CDR3: TGTGCCAGCAGTTACGCAGTTACCTACGAGCAGTACTTC. The encoded protein is CASSYAVTYEQYF.

This clone was observed many times. The rearrangement joins TRBV14 to TRBJ2-3; TRBD2 matches at 8 bases. Unmatched junction bases numbered 4, after V lost 8 bases and J lost 3 bases. The germline V gene has CDR1 SGHDN and CDR2 FVKESK. This CDR3 has 13 residues. The CDR3 reads CASQRERTDTQYF. The CDR3 bases are TGTGCCAGCCAGCGGGAGAGGACAGATACGCAGTATTTT.

The rearrangement links TRBV5-1 to TRBJ2-5, with 8 bases lining up with TRBD2. CDR3 length: 16 amino acids. J was trimmed by 2 bases and V by 5 bases; bases with no gene match: 11. Germline V gene lookup returns CDR1 SGHRS and CDR2 YFSETQ. The CDR3 region is CASRSGGWTEQETQYF. The CDR3 DNA reads TGCGCCAGCAGGTCGGGAGGGTGGACAGAGCAAGAGACCCAGTACTTC. Full variable domain (outside the CDR3, taken from reference TRBV5-1 and TRBJ2-5): KAGVTQTPRYLIKTRGQQVTLSCSPISGHRSVSWYQQTPGQGLQFLFEYFSETQRNKGNFPGRFSGRQFSNSRSEMNVSTLELGDSALYLCASRSGGWTEQETQYFGPGTRLLVL.

CDR3 sequence reads: CASSPSASTDTQYF. As DNA, the CDR3 is TGTGCCAGCTCACCCTCGGCTAGCACAGATACGCAGTATTTT. This rearrangement joins TRBV18 to TRBJ2-3, with D hard to call. Germline V gives CDR1 KGHSH, CDR2 LQKENI. This CDR3 is built from 14 residues. The V end lost 3 bases, the J end lost 0 bases, and 7 bases lay between the germline ends.

This clone has just a few counts. This CDR3 fails to terminate in the conserved phenylalanine or tryptophan, so it likely reflects a read error. V usage is TRBV11-2 and J usage is TRBJ2-3, with D maybe TRBD1 (7 bases). Germline CDR1 SGHAT, CDR2 FQNNGV. This CDR3 is 16 amino acids long. The ends were cut back, 6 bases at V and 3 bases at J, with 19 bases in the middle. CDR3 amino acids: CASSLRGVVLTDTQYL. As DNA, the CDR3 is TGTGCCAGCAGTCTCAGGGGGGTGGTTTTAACAGATACGCAGTATCTT.